These 22 T cell receptor beta chains share one sample of origin, sequenced in a study of circulating and synovial CD4+ cells in juvenile arthritis. The data were produced by immunoSEQ multiplex PCR, yet TCRdb's version contains in-frame clones alone and is incomplete. The sample lists about 16,000 clones, 91% occurring once. Sequencing used CD4+ T cells from blood. All receptors derive from a human donor with juvenile idiopathic arthritis.

V and J are TRBV29-1 and TRBJ1-3; tentative D call: TRBD1 (6 bases). Germline V gene lookup returns CDR1 SQVTM and CDR2 ANQGSEA. CDR3 length equals 15 residues. The ends were cut back, 2 bases at V and 0 bases at J, with 11 bases in the middle. CDR3 DNA sequence: TGCAGCGTTGAACTAGCCAGGGGCTCTGGAAACACCATATATTTT. It encodes CSVELARGSGNTIYF.

The chain joins TRBV19 to TRBJ2-5; D unclear. The CDR3 is made up of 15 amino acids. Trimming cost V 2 bases and J 7 bases, with 17 bases left between them. Germline-derived CDR1 and CDR2 are LNHDA and SQIVND (reference sequence). CDR3 protein: CASSISRIPTATQYF. CDR3 DNA sequence: TGTGCCAGTAGTATATCACGGATCCCTACAGCGACCCAGTACTTC.

This chain connects TRBV30 to TRBJ2-3; D unclear. The CDR3 consists of 12 residues. The V and J ends lost 5 bases and 2 bases respectively, with 8 bases between them. Germline CDR1 and CDR2: GTSNPN and SVGIG (reference sequence). In DNA form, the CDR3 reads TGTGCCTGGCAGATGTTCACAGATACGCAGTATTTT. Its protein product is CAWQMFTDTQYF.

This clone appeared once. The chain recombines TRBV13 with TRBJ2-5; D may be TRBD1 (6 bases). V lost 5 bases to trimming and J lost 5 bases, with 15 bases between them. The CDR3 length is 14 residues. CDR1 is PRHDT, CDR2 FYEKMQ, per germline (reference sequence). In DNA form, the CDR3 reads TGTGCCAGCAGCCTCAGGGCAGGGGAGGAGACCCAGTACTTC. Translating it yields CASSLRAGEETQYF.

The rearrangement uses TRBV7-8 and TRBJ1-4; D unclear. The CDR3 has 12 residues. Germline V lookup: CDR1 SGHVS, CDR2 FQNEAQ. With 0 bases removed from V and 8 bases from J, the gap between germline ends came to 4 bases. CDR3 DNA: TGTGCCAGCAGCTTAGCGCGGGAAAAACTGTTTTTT. Translated: CASSLAREKLFF.

This chain uses TRBV19 with TRBJ1-2; D uncertain. The germline V and J ends were trimmed by 4 bases and 4 bases, with 19 bases remaining between them. CDR1 and CDR2 from the germline V gene are LNHDA and SQIVND (reference sequence). This CDR3 comprises 16 residues. As DNA, the CDR3 is TGTGCCAGTAGTAGTTCCGTGCTTTTAAGACTCTATGGCTACACCTTC. Its protein product is CASSSSVLLRLYGYTF.

To note about this clone: Germline and junction disagree at one end, which may indicate a read error. The chain joins TRBV5-1 to TRBJ1-5; possibly TRBD1 for D (6 bases). CDR3 length: 17 residues. Germline CDR1 reads SGHRS; CDR2 reads YFSETQ. Written as DNA, the CDR3 is TGCGCCGGCAGCTTGGGCACAGGACAGCTTGGGGGTCAGCCCCAGCATTTT. It is translated as CAGSLGTGQLGGQPQHF.

This clone has only one observation. The chain is built from TRBV5-1 and TRBJ2-7; 7 bases are a match to TRBD2. The CDR3 has 14 amino acids. V lost 4 bases, J lost 3 bases, and 7 bases stayed unmatched. Germline CDR1 SGHRS, CDR2 YFSETQ. The CDR3 loop is CASSLEREGYEQYF. The CDR3 coding sequence is TGCGCCAGCAGCCTCGAGAGGGAGGGCTACGAGCAGTACTTC.

This chain joins TRBV11-3 and TRBJ2-5; 8 nucleotides line up with TRBD1. Trimming at V came to 4 bases and at J to 2 bases, leaving 9 bases not matched to a gene. Germline CDR1 reads SGHNT; CDR2 reads YENEEA. The CDR3 length is 16 residues. The CDR3 bases are TGTGCCAGCAGCTCGCGCGACAGGGGACAACAAGAGACCCAGTACTTC. Protein: CASSSRDRGQQETQYF.

V gene TRBV19 combines with J gene TRBJ1-2; TRBD1 agrees at 10 bases. Losses at the gene ends were 4 bases for V and 6 bases for J; bases not matched to a gene: 5. The CDR3 spans 14 residues. Germline CDR1 LNHDA, CDR2 SQIVND (reference sequence). The CDR3 here is CASSTQGTGDGYTF. CDR3 in DNA: TGTGCCAGTAGTACCCAGGGGACAGGGGATGGCTACACCTTC.

The chain is built from TRBV5-1 and TRBJ1-5; TRBD1 matches 7 bases. CDR3 size: 16 residues. V lost 0 bases and J lost 1; bases outside the gene matches: 4. Germline-derived CDR1 and CDR2 are SGHRS and YFSETQ. The DNA for the CDR3 is TGCGCCAGCAGCTTGGCCCCCAGGGGGAGCAATCAGCCCCAGCATTTT. Its protein product is CASSLAPRGSNQPQHF.

This rearrangement joins TRBV10-3 to TRBJ1-5; D gene unclear. The CDR3 length is 15 residues. Trimming removed 0 bases from V and 2 bases from J, with 8 bases in between. CDR1 ENHRY and CDR2 SYGVKD come from the germline V gene. Written as DNA, the CDR3 is TGTGCCATCAGTGAGTCGATCTTAGGCAATCAGCCCCAGCATTTT. It is translated as CAISESILGNQPQHF.

CDR3 loop: CASSLLAGPYEQYF. CDR3 nucleotide sequence: TGTGCCAGCTCCCTTCTAGCGGGCCCCTACGAGCAGTACTTC. The chain has TRBV18 and TRBJ2-7; 8 nucleotides match TRBD2. Germline loops: CDR1 KGHSH, CDR2 LQKENI. Trimming took 6 bases from V and 2 from J; bases not matched to a gene: 6. This CDR3 contains 14 residues. Full variable domain (missing parts from reference TRBV18 and TRBJ2-7): NAGVMQNPRHLVRRRGQEARLRCSPMKGHSHVYWYRQLPEEGLKFMVYLQKENIIDESGMPKERFSAEFPKEGPSILRIQQVVRGDSAAYFCASSLLAGPYEQYFGPGTRLTVT.

This clone was recorded a few times. The rearrangement links TRBV4-2 to TRBJ1-1, with 7 positions matching TRBD1. The CDR3 runs to 15 residues. The J segment lost 4 bases and the V segment lost 1 base, leaving 6 bases of the junction unmatched. Germline-derived CDR1 and CDR2 are LGHNA and YNFKEQ. The CDR3 DNA follows: TGTGCCAGCAGCCAAGTAGGGGGCAGCGTCACTGAAGCTTTCTTT. Translated: CASSQVGGSVTEAFF.

V usage is TRBV10-3 and J usage is TRBJ1-2; perhaps TRBD1 as D (5 bases). Trimming left V 11 bases short and J 4 bases short, with 23 bases between. Germline V gives CDR1 ENHRY, CDR2 SYGVKD. The CDR3 totals 15 residues. CDR3 in DNA: TGTGCCGTACAACGTGGGGGACTAGGACCCTATGGCTACACCTTC. Encoded protein: CAVQRGGLGPYGYTF.

The chain couples TRBV7-7 to TRBJ2-2; TRBD2 matches 7 bases. CDR3 length: 18 residues. Germline lookup yields CDR1 SSHAT and CDR2 FNYEAQ (reference sequence). V was pared by 1 base and J by 3 bases, with 11 bases of the junction left unmatched. The CDR3 DNA is TGTGCCAGCAGCTTAGAGGCCTGGGGCGGGAGAGACACCGGGGAGCTGTTTTTT. Its protein product is CASSLEAWGGRDTGELFF.

V is TRBV14 and J is TRBJ2-7, with 9 nucleotides matching TRBD1. Per germline, CDR1 SGHDN and CDR2 FVKESK. This CDR3 spans 13 amino acids. The V and J ends lost 4 bases and 5 bases, in that order; junction bases with no gene match: 3. The CDR3 spells CASSLQGAHEQYF. As DNA, the CDR3 is TGTGCCAGCAGCCTACAGGGGGCCCACGAGCAGTACTTC.

The chain carries TRBV6-1 and TRBJ2-7; possible D gene TRBD1, 6 bases. The CDR3 totals 15 residues. V was trimmed by 0 bases and J by 1 base, leaving 10 bases between them. Per the germline V gene, CDR1 is MNHNS and CDR2 is SASEGT. The CDR3 coding sequence is TGTGCCAGCAGTGAAGCGTGGCAGGGGTCCTACGAGCAGTACTTC. Protein: CASSEAWQGSYEQYF.

The chain links TRBV9 to TRBJ2-1, with 15 nucleotides matching TRBD2. V lost 4 bases, J lost 5 bases, and 7 bases stayed unmatched. The CDR3 length is 17 residues. Germline V lookup: CDR1 SGDLS, CDR2 YYNGEE. The CDR3 DNA sequence: TGTGCCAGCAGCCTGGGACTAGCGGGGGGCCACGACAATGAGCAGTTCTTC. Its translation: CASSLGLAGGHDNEQFF.

The chain joins TRBV20-1 to TRBJ1-2, with no clear D. The CDR3 runs to 11 residues. The V and J ends lost 0 bases and 7 bases respectively, with 6 bases between them. CDR1 and CDR2 from the germline V gene are DFQATT and SNEGSKA (reference sequence). The DNA for the CDR3 is TGCAGTGCTAGAGAGGTCGGTGGCTACACCTTC. This gives the protein CSAREVGGYTF.

V is TRBV9 and J is TRBJ2-1; D call uncertain. Germline V gene sequence: CDR1 SGDLS, CDR2 YYNGEE. The germline V and J ends were trimmed by 0 bases and 2 bases, with 9 bases remaining between them. This CDR3 contains 15 residues. DNA of the CDR3: TGTGCCAGCAGCGTAGCATTTAGCCCCTACAATGAGCAGTTCTTC. Translation gives CASSVAFSPYNEQFF.

The chain recombines TRBV30 with TRBJ2-2; 7 bases agree with TRBD1. The CDR3 is 15 residues long. The J segment lost 7 bases and the V segment lost 2 bases, leaving 10 bases of the junction unmatched. Germline V gene data show CDR1 as GTSNPN and CDR2 as SVGIG (reference sequence). CDR3 nucleotides: TGTGCCTGGAGTATCTCAGGGGGAGCGATCGGGGAGCTGTTTTTT. Translated: CAWSISGGAIGELFF.